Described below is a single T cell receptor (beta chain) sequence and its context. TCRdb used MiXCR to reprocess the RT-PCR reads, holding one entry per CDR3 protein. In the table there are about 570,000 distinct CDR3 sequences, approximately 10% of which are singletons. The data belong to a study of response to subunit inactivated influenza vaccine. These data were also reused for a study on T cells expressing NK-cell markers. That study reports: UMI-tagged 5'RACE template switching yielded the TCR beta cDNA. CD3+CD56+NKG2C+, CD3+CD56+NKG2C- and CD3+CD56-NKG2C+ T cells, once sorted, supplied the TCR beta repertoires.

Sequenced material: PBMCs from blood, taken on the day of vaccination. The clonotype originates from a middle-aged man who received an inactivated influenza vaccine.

The CDR3 sequence is CSVAGTGTDTQYF. CDR3 nucleotide sequence: TGCAGCGTTGCCGGGACAGGCACAGATACGCAGTATTTT. The chain employs TRBV29-1 and TRBJ2-3, with 7 bases lining up with TRBD1. The CDR3 loop spans 13 amino acids. The junction had 2 bases not matched to a gene; V was cut back by 4 bases and J by 1 base. Germline V gene sequence: CDR1 SQVTM, CDR2 ANQGSEA.